These T cell receptor beta chains were read from a single sample in a study of blood T cell repertoires in COVID-19. Sequenced by immunoSEQ multiplex PCR; TCRdb stores in-frame clones only, minus some. The table has more than 200,000 clones, around 88% seen once. Source material: peripheral blood. The receptors shown here come from a woman aged 45-65 years with acute or convalescent COVID-19. CDR3s include the opening cysteine and the closing phenylalanine or tryptophan. The order of the fields is CDR3 DNA, CDR3 protein, V gene, clone size, D gene, J gene. D genes are given only for firm matches. A clone size is listed for some rows: how often the clone was seen (once, few, many), or a class if it is expanded.

TGCGCCAGCAGCTTCGGAGGGCACAATGAGCAGTTCTTC	CASSFGGHNEQFF	TRBV5-1	.	.	TRBJ2-1
TGTGCCAGCAGCTTGGGGACAGGGACCCTTAACTATGGCTACACCTTC	CASSLGTGTLNYGYTF	TRBV5-4	.	TRBD1	TRBJ1-2
TGTGCCAGTAGTTCCGAGGCCAGTCAGGGAAACACAGATACGCAGTATTTT	CASSSEASQGNTDTQYF	TRBV19	.	.	TRBJ2-3
TGTGCCAGTAGTATCGACACAGGGACAGGTGAAAAACTGTTTTTT	CASSIDTGTGEKLFF	TRBV19	once	TRBD1	TRBJ1-4
TGTGCCAGCAGTTTATCGCAGGGGTCGTGGGGCACTGAAGCTTTCTTT	CASSLSQGSWGTEAFF	TRBV28	.	.	TRBJ1-1
TGTGCCAGCAGTTGGACAGGGTTCTCCTACGAGCAGTACTTC	CASSWTGFSYEQYF	TRBV27	once	TRBD1	TRBJ2-7
TGTGCCACCAGCAGAGAACCTAGGGAGACCCAGTACTTC	CATSREPRETQYF	TRBV15	.	.	TRBJ2-5
TGTGCCAGCAGCCAAGGGGCGCTCTCCTACGAGCAGTACTTC	CASSQGALSYEQYF	TRBV7-9	.	.	TRBJ2-7
TGTGCCAGTACCCCTTTTTTAAATCAGCCCCAGCATTTT	CASTPFLNQPQHF	TRBV19	.	.	TRBJ1-5
TGCGCCAGCAGCTCTAGCGCCCCGCGGGATACGCAGTATTTT	CASSSSAPRDTQYF	TRBV5-1	.	.	TRBJ2-3
TGTGCCAGCAGAACCGGGACTAGCCTAAGCGAGCAGTACTTC	CASRTGTSLSEQYF	TRBV6-5	once	TRBD2	TRBJ2-7
TGTGCCAGCAGGAACAGGGGATTGCAACATACGCAGTATTTT	CASRNRGLQHTQYF	TRBV2	.	TRBD1	TRBJ2-3
TGCGCCAGCAGTGGCACTGGACTAGGGTCCGGGGAGCTGTTTTTT	CASSGTGLGSGELFF	TRBV10-1	.	TRBD2	TRBJ2-2
TGTGCCACGCAGGGACAGGGGGCCTTTTATAGCAATCAGCCCCAGCATTTT	CATQGQGAFYSNQPQHF	TRBV10-3	.	TRBD1	TRBJ1-5
TGTGCCAGCATCCATTCCAAATATGGCTACACCTTC	CASIHSKYGYTF	TRBV5-5	.	.	TRBJ1-2
TGCGCCAGCAGTGCCGAACGGCCAGGATTTGGCGGCTACACCTTC	CASSAERPGFGGYTF	TRBV10-1	.	.	TRBJ1-2
TGTGCCAGTAGTACTCTGGGTAGCGGGTCAAGCTCCTACAATGAGCAGTTCTTC	CASSTLGSGSSSYNEQFF	TRBV19	few	TRBD2	TRBJ2-1
TGTGCCAGCACTCCCCGGGGGGGGAACACTGAAGCTTTCTTT	CASTPRGGNTEAFF	TRBV6-6	.	.	TRBJ1-1
TGTGCCAGCAGCCCATCAATTCGACAGGGATACGAGCAGTACTTC	CASSPSIRQGYEQYF	TRBV9	.	TRBD1	TRBJ2-7
TGTGCCAGCAGCTCCCCCGGGTACAATGAGCAGTTCTTC	CASSSPGYNEQFF	TRBV7-3	.	.	TRBJ2-1
TGTGCCAGCAGCCATTATCGACTAGACCAAGAGACCCAGTACTTC	CASSHYRLDQETQYF	TRBV3-1/TRBV3-2	.	.	TRBJ2-5
TGCGCCAGCAGCTTTGGTCCGGCGGGAGGCACCGGGGAGCTGTTTTTT	CASSFGPAGGTGELFF	TRBV5-1	.	TRBD2	TRBJ2-2
TGTGCCAGCACGAGAGGGACAGGGTTGAACACTGAAGCTTTCTTT	CASTRGTGLNTEAFF	TRBV27	.	TRBD1	TRBJ1-1
TGTGCCAGCAGTGAAGCGCTCGGGAATGAGCAGTTCTTC	CASSEALGNEQFF	TRBV2	.	.	TRBJ2-1
TGTGCCAGCAGCTCGGACAGAGAAGGGCGAGAGACCCAGTACTTC	CASSSDREGRETQYF	TRBV5-4	.	.	TRBJ2-5